These T cell receptor beta chains were read from a single sample in a study of patients and donors after allogeneic stem cell transplantation. MiXCR, applied by TCRdb to the RT-PCR reads, yields one record per CDR3 protein. Of about 96,000 distinct CDR3 sequences listed, around 49% are singletons. The material sequenced was blood, either unsorted or a sorted T cell fraction (not recorded which). The source is a human donor who was either an allogeneic HSCT recipient or a stem cell or donor lymphocyte infusion donor (not recorded which). It is not recorded whose cells these are; they may come from a transplant donor. CDR3s include the opening cysteine and the closing phenylalanine or tryptophan. Each record gives: clone size, D gene, V gene, J gene, CDR3 DNA, CDR3 protein. The D gene is left open where the match is weak. Expanded clones get a size class; other rows say once, few or many, or leave the size out.

.	.	TRBV20-1	TRBJ1-4	TGCAGTGCTAGAGATGTGGACAAAAATGAAAAACTGTTTTTT	CSARDVDKNEKLFF
.	.	TRBV29-1	TRBJ1-2	TGCAGCGTTGACTGGACGGAAACTACAACGGGAGCTAACTATGGCTACACCTTC	CSVDWTETTTGANYGYTF
.	.	TRBV20-1	TRBJ1-2	TGCAGTGCCACCAAACAGGATTACTATGGCTACACCTTC	CSATKQDYYGYTF
.	.	TRBV11-1	TRBJ1-1	TGTGCCAGCAGCCTGTCTCTACCGAACACTGAAGCTTTCTTT	CASSLSLPNTEAFF
.	.	TRBV28	TRBJ1-4	TGTGCCAGCAGCCGTAAACGGGGGGGGACTAATGAAAAACTGTTTTTT	CASSRKRGGTNEKLFF
.	.	TRBV7-2	TRBJ1-1	TGTGCCAGCAGCTTAGATTATTATGAAGCTTTCTTT	CASSLDYYEAFF
.	TRBD2	TRBV9	TRBJ2-7	TGTGCCAGCAGCGCCCGGACTAGCTGGAATGAGCAGTACTTC	CASSARTSWNEQYF
.	.	TRBV5-1	TRBJ1-4	TGCGCCAGCAGCTTGGTGGTCGGGAGGGATGAAAAACTGTTTTTT	CASSLVVGRDEKLFF
once	.	TRBV7-3	TRBJ1-2	TGTGCCAGCAGCCCCCGGGCCGACACTGGCTACACCTTC	CASSPRADTGYTF
.	.	TRBV29-1	TRBJ1-1	TGCAGCGTGCGCGGGGGGAACACTGAAGCTTTCTTT	CSVRGGNTEAFF
.	TRBD1	TRBV12-3/TRBV12-4	TRBJ1-5	TGTGCTAGCAGTTTACTACAGGGGAAAGGACAGCCCCAGCATTTT	CASSLLQGKGQPQHF
few	TRBD2	TRBV6-5	TRBJ2-2	TGTGCCAGCACCCACGGGGGGACCGGGGAGCTGTTTTTT	CASTHGGTGELFF
few	.	TRBV28	TRBJ1-1	TGTGCCAGCAAAGTCTTCAGGGACACTGAAGCTTTCTTT	CASKVFRDTEAFF
.	TRBD1	TRBV18	TRBJ2-7	TGTGCCAGCTCACTCCAAACTCGGACAGGGGGTTTAGAGCAGTACTTC	CASSLQTRTGGLEQYF
once	.	TRBV28	TRBJ1-6	TGTGCCAGCAGTTTCCTCACCTATAATTCACCCCTCCACTTT	CASSFLTYNSPLHF
.	TRBD1	TRBV28	TRBJ1-1	TGTGCCAGCAGTTTACTCCGGGACAGGGGGAGGTCTGAAGCTTTCTTT	CASSLLRDRGRSEAFF
.	.	TRBV6-1	TRBJ2-1	TGTGCCACCACACTTATCTATGAGCAGTTCTTC	CATTLIYEQFF
.	.	TRBV20-1	TRBJ1-1	TGCAGTGCCCTTGCTGAAGCTTTCTTT	CSALAEAFF
.	.	TRBV27	TRBJ1-6	TGTGCCAGCAGTTTGACTCGGAGGAGCTCCTATAATTCACCCCTCCACTTT	CASSLTRRSSYNSPLHF
few	.	TRBV9	TRBJ1-3	TGTGCCAGCAGCGTAGAAGTCGGGGACCGAGGAAACACCATATATTTT	CASSVEVGDRGNTIYF
.	.	TRBV7-9	TRBJ2-7	TGTGCCAGCAGCGTTAACTACGAGCAGTACTTC	CASSVNYEQYF
.	.	TRBV5-1	TRBJ1-1	TGCGCCAGCAGCTTTGTTAGACCGATACTGAACACTGAAGCTTTCTTT	CASSFVRPILNTEAFF
.	.	TRBV20-1	TRBJ1-5	TGCAGTGCTAGAGATTTTAGGGCAGCAAATAGCAATCAGCCCCAGCATTTT	CSARDFRAANSNQPQHF
.	.	TRBV6-2/TRBV6-3	TRBJ2-7	TGTGCCAGCAGTTACACTCTCGGCGAGCAGTACTTC	CASSYTLGEQYF
.	.	TRBV15	TRBJ2-1	TGTGCCACCAGCCTCAAAGGGCAGTTCTTC	CATSLKGQFF
few	.	TRBV4-2	TRBJ1-4	TGTGCCAGCAGCTTACGACTAGGGGGTAATGAAAAACTGTTTTTT	CASSLRLGGNEKLFF
.	.	TRBV28	TRBJ1-3	TGTGCCAGCAGTTTTGACACGGCTGGAAACACCATATATTTT	CASSFDTAGNTIYF
few	.	TRBV6-2/TRBV6-3	TRBJ1-1	TGTGCCAGCAGTAGACAGGAGAACACTGAAGCTTTCTTT	CASSRQENTEAFF
few	.	TRBV6-5	TRBJ1-6	TGTGCCAGCAGTCCGGACACCACACAGGGAGGGTATTCACCCCTCCACTTT	CASSPDTTQGGYSPLHF
.	.	TRBV4-2	TRBJ1-6	TGTGCCAGCAGCCAAGTTCTCCACACACTTTATAATTCACCCCTCCACTTT	CASSQVLHTLYNSPLHF
.	.	TRBV7-2	TRBJ1-3	TGTGCCAGCAGCTCGGACATCTCTGGAAACACCATATATTTT	CASSSDISGNTIYF
.	.	TRBV5-6	TRBJ1-6	TGTGCCAGCAGCTTGGCAGATAATTCACCCCTCCACTTT	CASSLADNSPLHF